This T cell receptor (beta chain) appears in the sequencing data of a study of human T cells and chemical hapten exposure. The overall study: Alopecia areata, totalis and universalis patients, mostly female, were included.

The CDR3 covers 16 residues. CDR1 and CDR2 (germline): MDHEN, SYDVKM. The V and J ends lost 5 bases and 6 bases, in that order; junction bases with no gene match: 10. TCRdb independently ran MiXCR on the RACE reads; one entry per CDR3 protein. The sample shows about 260,000 distinct CDR3 sequences, around 9.3% of them seen only once. Time point: pre-sensitization, week 0. Sample treatment: therapeutic diphenylcyclopropenone sensitization with weekly scalp DPC. The gene calls are TRBV28 and TRBJ2-1, with 10 bases fitting TRBD2. The TCR was taken from a woman between 40 and 50 years old with alopecia areata. Some clones in this sample may be carry-over from other donors' samples. The sample here was whole blood, taken in connection with sensitization to the hapten diphenylcyclopropenone (DPC). CDR3 residues: CASSPLGTSDTNEQFF. CDR3 coding DNA: TGTGCCAGCAGTCCGCTCGGGACTAGCGATACCAATGAGCAGTTCTTC.